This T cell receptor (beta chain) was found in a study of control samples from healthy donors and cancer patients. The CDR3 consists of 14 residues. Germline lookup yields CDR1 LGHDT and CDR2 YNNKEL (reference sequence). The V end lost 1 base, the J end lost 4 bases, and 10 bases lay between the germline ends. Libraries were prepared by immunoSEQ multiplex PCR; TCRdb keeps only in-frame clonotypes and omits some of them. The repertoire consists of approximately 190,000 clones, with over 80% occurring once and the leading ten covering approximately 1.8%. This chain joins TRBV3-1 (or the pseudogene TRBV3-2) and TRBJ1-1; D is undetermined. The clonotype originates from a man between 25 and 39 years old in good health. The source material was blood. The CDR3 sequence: CASSQGFLRTEAFF. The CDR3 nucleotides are TGTGCCAGCAGCCAAGGCTTTTTACGCACTGAAGCTTTCTTT.